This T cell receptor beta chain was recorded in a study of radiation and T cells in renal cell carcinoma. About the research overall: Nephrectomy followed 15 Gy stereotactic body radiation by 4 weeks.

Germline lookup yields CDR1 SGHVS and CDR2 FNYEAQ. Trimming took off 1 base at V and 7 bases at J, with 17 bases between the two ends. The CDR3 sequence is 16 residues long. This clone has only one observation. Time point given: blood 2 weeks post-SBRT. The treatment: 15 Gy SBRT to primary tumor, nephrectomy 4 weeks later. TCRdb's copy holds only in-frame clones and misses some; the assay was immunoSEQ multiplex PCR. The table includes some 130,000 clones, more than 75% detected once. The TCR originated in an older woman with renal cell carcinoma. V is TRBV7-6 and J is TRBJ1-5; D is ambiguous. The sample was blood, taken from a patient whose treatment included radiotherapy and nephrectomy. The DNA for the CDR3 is TGTGCCAGCAGCTTAGGAAATGGTCCTGCAAACCAGCCCCAGCATTTT. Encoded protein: CASSLGNGPANQPQHF. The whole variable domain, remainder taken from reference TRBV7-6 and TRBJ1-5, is GAGVSQSPRYKVTKRGQDVALRCDPISGHVSLYWYRQALGQGPEFLTYFNYEAQQDKSGLPNDRFSAERPEGSISTLTIQRTEQRDSAMYRCASSLGNGPANQPQHFGDGTRLSIL.